Listed here is a single TCR beta chain. What it recognizes is unknown. The CDR3 is made up of 16 amino acids. Trimming took 2 bases from V and 2 from J; bases not matched to a gene: 9. CDR1 is MDHEN and CDR2 is SYDVKM in the germline V gene. This entry belongs to a study of cytomegalovirus exposure and HLA in healthy donors. 13 Jbeta primers and 60 Vbeta primers were used for the PCR. Produced via immunoSEQ multiplex PCR; TCRdb's table is partial and in-frame only. Of around 94,000 clones listed, over 50% are singletons. Study findings and constraints: Later analysis associated a missense DCLRE1C variant with TCR beta V- and J-gene trimming. Cytomegalovirus association was listed for under 200 TCR beta chains.

The receptor comes from a man aged 25 to 45 in good health and CMV-seronegative. This sequence joins TRBV28 and TRBJ2-7, with 7 bases fitting TRBD2. The sequenced material came from PBMCs. The CDR3 DNA reads TGTGCCAGCAGTTTAGGCGGGGGAGTAGGCACCTACGAGCAGTACTTC. Amino acids: CASSLGGGVGTYEQYF. The full variable domain, completed using reference TRBV28 and TRBJ2-7, is DVKVTQSSRYLVKRTGEKVFLECVQDMDHENMFWYRQDPGLGLRLIYFSYDVKMKEKGDIPEGYSVSREKKERFSLILESASTNQTSMYLCASSLGGGVGTYEQYFGPGTRLTVT.